This note documents a single T cell receptor (beta chain) sequence. The method was immunoSEQ multiplex PCR; TCRdb's version includes in-frame clones alone and lacks a portion of them. The sample contains 45,000 to 50,000 clones, 80% to 95% of which appear only once. This sample was taken from a study of T cell changes during pregnancy in multiple sclerosis. J gave up 0 bases and V 6 bases, and 8 bases lay outside the gene matches. This CDR3 spans 16 amino acids. Germline V gene sequence: CDR1 MDHEN, CDR2 SYDVKM. This clonotype was sampled from a female donor with multiple sclerosis, enrolled in a pregnancy study. Sequenced here: peripheral blood, sampled in the third trimester of pregnancy. This chain links TRBV28 with TRBJ2-1, with TRBD2 matching over 7 bases. CDR3 loop: CASRTSGLNSYNEQFF. The CDR3 nucleotides read TGTGCCAGCAGAACCTCGGGACTAAACTCCTACAATGAGCAGTTCTTC.